This T cell receptor (beta chain) was captured by sequencing in a study of T cells in Graves' hyperthyroidism and ophthalmopathy (dated 2019 in TCRdb). Background on the whole study: Peripheral blood was sampled at the time of initial diagnosis, prior to any treatment. A discovery cohort of about a hundred patients, 43 with Graves' ophthalmopathy and approximately 57 with stable Graves' hyperthyroidism, was used to find distinguishing TCR V-J signatures. Whether ophthalmopathy could be predicted prospectively was tested in an independent validation cohort made up of roughly 19 hyperthyroidism patients plus 17 patients who later progressed to ophthalmopathy. For training and testing, the 100 patients in the discovery cohort were randomly divided in a 7:3 ratio. Thyroid tissue and blood T-cell repertoires from about 6 Graves' hyperthyroidism patients were also compared in the study. After blood sampling, hyperthyroidism patients were treated with methimazole at a starting dose of 30 mg daily, and ophthalmopathy patients were treated with high-dose intravenous methylprednisolone. TCR Vbeta CDR3 sequencing of roughly 140 peripheral blood samples (43 ophthalmopathy, approximately 80 hyperthyroidism and about 17 progressor patients) is reported in the paper. The study at large found these results: In validation, the model predicted progression to ophthalmopathy with over 65% sensitivity and less than 75% specificity, a median of around six months before onset. Sample size was not statistically predetermined, and blinding of investigators to group allocation was not performed. Blood samples also contained most of the expanded thyroid clonotypes (frequency above 0.001), which suggests that blood repertoires may reflect thyroid immune responses. A 13 V-J signature model separated ophthalmopathy from stable hyperthyroidism, with roughly 88% sensitivity and 81.08% specificity in cross-validation and 80%/75% in testing.

The TCR beta CDR3 regions were amplified from RNA transcripts. The TCR CDR3 was subjected to a first round of RT-PCR using the HTBI primer set and the Qiagen OneStep RT-PCR kit. A second multiplex PCR round built the libraries, followed by size selection and purification. Paired-end sequencing of the libraries was performed with 100 bp reads on an Illumina HiSeq2000. The authors' pipeline ran thus. SOAPnuke was used to process the raw data, throwing out any read that contained adapters or uncalled bases, had a mean Phred below 15, or lacked an exact constant-primer or identifier match. COPE v1.2.5 was used to merge the high-quality paired reads, and each unique nucleotide sequence was defined as a clonotype. Clonotypes were aligned to IMGT TRBV, TRBD and TRBJ reference segments using MiTCR v1.1. Analysis was restricted to V-J combinations with a frequency above 0.0001, which covered roughly 99% of repertoires. The TCS score was defined as the ratio of F50 (clonal expansion) to E x V (chaos), calculated using BLOSUM62-based TCRdist between CDR3 peptides within each V-J. Welch's t-statistics and random forest reduced around 520 V-J features to 10 to 15, which were used in a naive Bayes classifier (R e1071). Thyroid-blood repertoire similarity was quantified with the Morisita-Horn index. TCRdb reprocessing: public reads trimmed at Q25 with fastp, clones called with MiXCR, in-frame beta chains kept. Each entry merges the rows of one CDR3 protein and shows their most common DNA and genes. The V and J calls follow TCRdb's processing rather than the paper's. The sample yields around 610,000 distinct CDR3 sequences; roughly 14% were counted once. The ten largest clones represent over 3.5% of the sample.

This clonotype was observed a handful of times. There is no known antigen for this receptor. Base qualities are missing; no much larger clone stands one base away. The CDR3 holds 15 amino acids from the cysteine to the phenylalanine. The kept DNA is CDR3 alone, 45 bases in frame from the first base. Sequences LNHNV (CDR1) and YYDKDF (CDR2) are obtained from the germline V gene (reference sequence). V lost 5 bases and J lost 2 bases; the stretch between them is 12 bases long. Ophthalmopathy patients had moderately to severely active disease, Clinical Activity Score of at least 3, NOSPECS grade of at least 4, and duration under 3 months. The study excluded patients with uncontrolled infections, other autoimmune diseases, pregnancy or lactation. Diagnoses were based on clinical symptoms, serum thyroxine and TRAb, thyroid ultrasound and orbital computed tomography. PBMCs were isolated from approximately 10 ml of fresh peripheral blood by Ficoll-Paque density gradient centrifugation. Total RNA was extracted using Trizol reagent, and RNA quality was assessed on an Agilent 2100 Bioanalyzer.

The sample was blood. The source is a middle-aged woman with Graves' ophthalmopathy. Rearrangement joined TRBV15 to TRBJ2-2; no D gene is confidently identified. The CDR3 protein is CATSPRMGNTGELFF. The DNA reads TGTGCCACCAGCCCTCGGATGGGCAACACCGGGGAGCTGTTTTTT. The CDR3 plus the reference TRBV15 and TRBJ2-2 genes for the other parts give the full variable domain: DAMVIQNPRYQVTQFGKPVTLSCSQTLNHNVMYWYQQKSSQAPKLLFHYYDKDFNNEADTPDNFQSRRPNTSFCFLDIRSPGLGDTAMYLCATSPRMGNTGELFFGEGSRLTVL.